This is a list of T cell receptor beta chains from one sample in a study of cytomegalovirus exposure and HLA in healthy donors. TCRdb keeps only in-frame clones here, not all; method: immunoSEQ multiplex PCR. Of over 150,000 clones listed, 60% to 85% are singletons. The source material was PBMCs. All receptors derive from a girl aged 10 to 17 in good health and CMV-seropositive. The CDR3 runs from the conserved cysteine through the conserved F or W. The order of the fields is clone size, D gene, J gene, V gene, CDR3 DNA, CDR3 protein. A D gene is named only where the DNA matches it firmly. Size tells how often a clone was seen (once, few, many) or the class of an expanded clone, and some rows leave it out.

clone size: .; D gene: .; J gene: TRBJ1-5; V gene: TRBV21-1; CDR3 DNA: TGTGCCAGCAGCAATGGCCTCAGTAATCAGCCCCAGCATTTT; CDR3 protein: CASSNGLSNQPQHF
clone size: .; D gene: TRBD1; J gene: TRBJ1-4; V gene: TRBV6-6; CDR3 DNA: TGTGCCAGCAGTTACTCCGGGACAGGGACTAATGAAAAACTGTTTTTT; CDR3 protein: CASSYSGTGTNEKLFF
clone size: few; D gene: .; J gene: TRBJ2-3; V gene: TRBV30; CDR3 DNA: TGTGCCTACAGGACGGGCACAGATACGCAGTATTTT; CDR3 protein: CAYRTGTDTQYF
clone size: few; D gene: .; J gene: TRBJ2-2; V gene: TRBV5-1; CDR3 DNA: TGCGCCAGCAGCTCGGAGGGGAGCACCGGGGAGCTGTTTTTT; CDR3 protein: CASSSEGSTGELFF
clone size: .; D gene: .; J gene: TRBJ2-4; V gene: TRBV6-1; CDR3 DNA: TGTGCCAGCAGTGAAGTTAAGGGTGGACAGCAAAAACTAGCCAAAAACATTCAGTACTTC; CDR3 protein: CASSEVKGGQQKLAKNIQYF
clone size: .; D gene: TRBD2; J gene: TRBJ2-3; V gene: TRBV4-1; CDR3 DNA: TGCGCCAGCAGCCCCTGGGACTACACAGATACGCAGTATTTT; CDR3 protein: CASSPWDYTDTQYF
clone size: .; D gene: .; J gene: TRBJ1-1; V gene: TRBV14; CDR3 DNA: TGTGCCAGCAGCCAGGGGCGCGAACTTGAAGCTTTCTTT; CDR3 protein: CASSQGRELEAFF
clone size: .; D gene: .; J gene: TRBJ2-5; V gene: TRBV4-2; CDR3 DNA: TGTGCCAGCAGCCAAGAGGAACTAGCATGGGAGACCCAGTACTTC; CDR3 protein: CASSQEELAWETQYF
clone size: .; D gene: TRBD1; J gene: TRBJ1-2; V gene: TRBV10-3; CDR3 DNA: TGTGCCATCAGGGACAGGGTGGCTTATGGCTACACCTTC; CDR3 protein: CAIRDRVAYGYTF
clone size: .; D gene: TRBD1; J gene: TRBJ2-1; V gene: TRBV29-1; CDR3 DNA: TGCAGCGTAACGGGACAGGTAGACAATGAGCAGTTCTTC; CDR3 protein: CSVTGQVDNEQFF
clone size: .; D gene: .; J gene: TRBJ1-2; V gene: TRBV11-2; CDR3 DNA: TGTGCCAGCACCGTCGGGGGACCCGGAAACTATGGCTACACCTTC; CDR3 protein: CASTVGGPGNYGYTF
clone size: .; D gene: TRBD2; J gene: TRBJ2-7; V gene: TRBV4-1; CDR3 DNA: TGCGCCAGCACAGGCACCGGGACTAGGGGCTTCGAGCAGTACTTC; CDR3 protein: CASTGTGTRGFEQYF
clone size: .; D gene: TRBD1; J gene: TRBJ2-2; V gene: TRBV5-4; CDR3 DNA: TGTGCCAGCAGTCTTGTAGACAGGGTGGGCGGGGAGCTGTTTTTT; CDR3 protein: CASSLVDRVGGELFF
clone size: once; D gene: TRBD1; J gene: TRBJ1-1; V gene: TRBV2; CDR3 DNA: TGTGCCAGCAGCATGGGACAGGTGGTGACTGAAGCTTTCTTT; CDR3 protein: CASSMGQVVTEAFF
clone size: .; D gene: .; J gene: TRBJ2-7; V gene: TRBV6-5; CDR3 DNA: TGTGCCAGCAGTTACCGCGGGGCCGAGCAGTACTTC; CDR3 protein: CASSYRGAEQYF
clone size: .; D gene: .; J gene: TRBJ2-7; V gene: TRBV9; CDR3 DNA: TGTGCCAGCAGCCCGGGGGGCGGGGCATCCTACGAGCAGTACTTC; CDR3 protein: CASSPGGGASYEQYF
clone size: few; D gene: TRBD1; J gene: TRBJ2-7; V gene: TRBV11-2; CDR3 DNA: TGTGCCAGCAGCCCCACCTTGACAGGGTCCCATGGAGAGCAGTACTTC; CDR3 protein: CASSPTLTGSHGEQYF
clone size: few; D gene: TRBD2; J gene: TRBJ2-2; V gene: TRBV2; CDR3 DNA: TGTGCCAGCAGCGGGGGGGCGGGGGTGAGTGTCACCGGGGAGCTGTTTTTT; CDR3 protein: CASSGGAGVSVTGELFF
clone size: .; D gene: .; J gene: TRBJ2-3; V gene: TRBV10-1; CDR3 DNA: TGCGCCAGCAGCCCCGGACAGCCCGGTAATACGCAGTATTTT; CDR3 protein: CASSPGQPGNTQYF
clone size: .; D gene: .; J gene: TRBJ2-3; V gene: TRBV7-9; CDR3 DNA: TGTGCCAGCAGCACGGACATCCGCACAGATACGCAGTATTTT; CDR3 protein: CASSTDIRTDTQYF
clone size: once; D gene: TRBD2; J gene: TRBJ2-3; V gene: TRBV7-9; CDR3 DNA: TGTGCCAGCAGCTTAGCTAGCGGGACTAGCACAGATACGCAGTATTTT; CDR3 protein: CASSLASGTSTDTQYF
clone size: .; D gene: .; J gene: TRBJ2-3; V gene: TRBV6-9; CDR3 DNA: TGTGCCAGCATTCTCTGGATTCAGGAGCAGTATTTT; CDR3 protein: CASILWIQEQYF
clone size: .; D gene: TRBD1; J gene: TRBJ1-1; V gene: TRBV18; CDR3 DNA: TGTGCCAGCTCACCGATGACAGGGTTGTGTGCTTTCTTT; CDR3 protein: CASSPMTGLCAFF
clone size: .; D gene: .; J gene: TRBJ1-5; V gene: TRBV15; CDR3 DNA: TGTGCCACCAGCAGAGAACAGGGATCCCAGCCCCAGCATTTT; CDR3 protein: CATSREQGSQPQHF
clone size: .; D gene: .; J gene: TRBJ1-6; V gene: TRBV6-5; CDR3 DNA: TGTGCCAGCACCAGGACAGTAGGATCACCCCTCCACTTT; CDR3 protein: CASTRTVGSPLHF
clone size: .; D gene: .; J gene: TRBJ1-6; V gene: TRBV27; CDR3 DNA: TGTGCCAGCAGTCCCGGCAGGGGAGCTTCACCCCTCCACTTT; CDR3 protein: CASSPGRGASPLHF
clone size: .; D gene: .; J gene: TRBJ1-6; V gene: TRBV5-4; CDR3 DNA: TGTGCCAGCAGCCGCGGAGGGGCCCCTGAGACACCCCTCCACTTT; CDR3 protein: CASSRGGAPETPLHF
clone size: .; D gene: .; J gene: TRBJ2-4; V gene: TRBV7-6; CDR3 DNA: TGTGCCAGCAGCGGGGACTACATTCAGTACTTC; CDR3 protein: CASSGDYIQYF
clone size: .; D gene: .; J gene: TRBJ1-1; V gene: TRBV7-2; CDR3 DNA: TGTGCCAGCAGCTTAGCCGAGACACACACTGAAGCTTTCTTT; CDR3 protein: CASSLAETHTEAFF
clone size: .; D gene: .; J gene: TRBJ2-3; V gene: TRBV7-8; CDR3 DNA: TGTGCCAGCAGCTTAGAGAGGACAAGGGGGAGCACAGATACGCAGTATTTT; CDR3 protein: CASSLERTRGSTDTQYF
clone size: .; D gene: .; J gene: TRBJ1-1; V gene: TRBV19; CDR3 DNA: TGTGCCAGTAGTCAAACAGGGATCAGGGATACTGAAGCTTTCTTT; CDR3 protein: CASSQTGIRDTEAFF
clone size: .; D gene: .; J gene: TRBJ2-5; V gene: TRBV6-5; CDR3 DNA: TGTGCCAGCAGTTACTCCTGGGGGGGGCGAGAGACCCAGTACTTC; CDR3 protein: CASSYSWGGRETQYF
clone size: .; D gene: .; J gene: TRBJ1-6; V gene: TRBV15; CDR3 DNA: TGTGCCACCAGCAGAGTCCGGGACACCTATGGTTCACCCCTCCACTTT; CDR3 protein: CATSRVRDTYGSPLHF
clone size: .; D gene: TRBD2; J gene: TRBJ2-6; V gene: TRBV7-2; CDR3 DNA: TGTGCCAGCAGCTTAGCGGGGGGAGGGTCTGGGGCCAACGTCCTGACTTTC; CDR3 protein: CASSLAGGGSGANVLTF
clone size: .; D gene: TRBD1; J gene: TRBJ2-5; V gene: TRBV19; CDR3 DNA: TGTGCCACAAAACGAACCGGGACAGGTGACTCGGGGACCCAGTACTTC; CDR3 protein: CATKRTGTGDSGTQYF
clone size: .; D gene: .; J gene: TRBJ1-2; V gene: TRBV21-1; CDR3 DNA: TGTGCCAGCAGCCCCCGACACGGCTACACCTTC; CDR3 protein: CASSPRHGYTF
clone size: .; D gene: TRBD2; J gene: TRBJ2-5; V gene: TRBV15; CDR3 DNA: TGTGCCACCAGCAGACTTGGACTAGCGGGGGGAAATCAAGAGACCCAGTACTTC; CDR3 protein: CATSRLGLAGGNQETQYF
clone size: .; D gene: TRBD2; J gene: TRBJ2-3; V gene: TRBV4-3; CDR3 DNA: TGCGCCAGCAGCCAACCCCCTGGGGGGGACACAGATACGCAGTATTTT; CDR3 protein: CASSQPPGGDTDTQYF
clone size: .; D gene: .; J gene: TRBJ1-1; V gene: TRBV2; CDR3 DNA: TGTGCCAGCAGTGAAACAATAGAGGCAGCTTTCTTT; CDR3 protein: CASSETIEAAFF
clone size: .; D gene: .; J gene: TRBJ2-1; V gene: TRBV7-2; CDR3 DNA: TGTGCCATCCTCGGTGGGGGGGGCCCCTACAATGAGCAGTTCTTC; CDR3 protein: CAILGGGGPYNEQFF
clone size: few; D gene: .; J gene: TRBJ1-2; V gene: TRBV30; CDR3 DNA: TGTGCCTGGGGAGGGGCTTATGGCTACACCTTC; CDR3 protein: CAWGGAYGYTF
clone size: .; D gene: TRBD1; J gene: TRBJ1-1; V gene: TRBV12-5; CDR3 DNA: TGTGCTAGTGGTTCCCCAACAGGGGCGGCTGAAGCTTTCTTT; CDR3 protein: CASGSPTGAAEAFF
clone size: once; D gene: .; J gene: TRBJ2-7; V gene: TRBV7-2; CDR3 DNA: TGTGCCAGCAGCTTAGATAGGGAGTCCCACGAGCAGTACTTC; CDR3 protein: CASSLDRESHEQYF
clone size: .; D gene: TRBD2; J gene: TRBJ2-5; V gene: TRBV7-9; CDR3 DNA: TGTGCCAGCAGCCCAATTAGCGGGGAGACCCAGTACTTC; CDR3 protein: CASSPISGETQYF
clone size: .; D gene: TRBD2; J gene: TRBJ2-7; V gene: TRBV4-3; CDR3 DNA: TGCGCCAGCAGCCAGGAAACTAGCGACTACGAGCAGTACTTC; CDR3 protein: CASSQETSDYEQYF
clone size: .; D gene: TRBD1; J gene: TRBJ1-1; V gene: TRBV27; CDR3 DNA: TGTGCCAGCAGTACAGGGGCGGGCGGTGAAGCTTTCTTT; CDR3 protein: CASSTGAGGEAFF
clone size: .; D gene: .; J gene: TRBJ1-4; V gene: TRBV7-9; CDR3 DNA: TGTGCCAGCAGCTTAGGTGGGGAGTATGAAAAACTGTTTTTT; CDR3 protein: CASSLGGEYEKLFF
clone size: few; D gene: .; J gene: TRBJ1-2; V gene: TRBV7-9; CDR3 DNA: TGTTCCAGCATTGACGGGACAACTAACTATGGCTACACCTTC; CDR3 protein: CSSIDGTTNYGYTF
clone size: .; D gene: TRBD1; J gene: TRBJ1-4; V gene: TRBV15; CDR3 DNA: TGTGCCACCAGCAGAGATCAGGGGGCTGGGAATGAAAAACTGTTTTTT; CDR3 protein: CATSRDQGAGNEKLFF
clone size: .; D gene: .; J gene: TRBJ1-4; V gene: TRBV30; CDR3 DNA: TGTGCCTGGAGTGGTCAGGGAAATAATGAAAAACTGTTTTTT; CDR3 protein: CAWSGQGNNEKLFF
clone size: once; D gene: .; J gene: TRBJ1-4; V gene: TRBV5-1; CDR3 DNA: TGCGCCAGCCGTCTCGGGGTTTCTGCTGAAAAACTGTTTTTT; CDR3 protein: CASRLGVSAEKLFF
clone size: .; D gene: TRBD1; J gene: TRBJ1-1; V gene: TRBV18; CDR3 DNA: TGTGCCAGCTCTCCCGGACAGGGGAACACTGAAGCTTTCTTT; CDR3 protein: CASSPGQGNTEAFF
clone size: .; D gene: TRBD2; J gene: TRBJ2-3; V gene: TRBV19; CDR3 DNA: TGTGCCAGTAGTATAGTTTGGAGTGAGCGGGGGGGCCTTGCCGATACGCAGTATTTT; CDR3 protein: CASSIVWSERGGLADTQYF
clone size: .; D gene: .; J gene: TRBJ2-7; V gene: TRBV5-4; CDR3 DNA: TGTGCCAGCAGCTGGGGGCCGGGAGAGCAGTACTTC; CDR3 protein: CASSWGPGEQYF
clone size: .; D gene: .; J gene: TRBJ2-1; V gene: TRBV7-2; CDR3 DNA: TGTGCCTCCTTACTAACGCCGGACAACTACAATGAGCAGTTCTTC; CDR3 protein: CASLLTPDNYNEQFF